The next 9 T cell receptor beta chains were all read from a single sample in a study of blood T cells in healthy people across ages. Next came a second PCR, run for roughly 7 to 12 cycles, which used a sample-barcoded 5' primer along with a J-beta primer mix. Via MiXCR, TCRdb re-called the 5' RACE reads, giving one row per CDR3 protein. The sample comprises 1.5 million to 2 million distinct CDR3 sequences, roughly 49% of which are singletons, and around 2.1% rests with the top ten. Sequenced sample: blood. The receptors were gathered from a middle-aged woman in good health.

The genes are TRBV28 and TRBJ2-5; perhaps TRBD2 as D (6 bases). The CDR3 covers 16 residues. The germline gives CDR1 MDHEN, CDR2 SYDVKM. Trimming took 2 bases from V and 11 from J, leaving 24 bases between them. The CDR3 protein is CASSLTPSGSYNEQYF. Written as DNA, the CDR3 is TGTGCCAGCAGTTTAACCCCCAGCGGGTCCTACAATGAGCAGTACTTC.

The rearrangement joins TRBV3-1 to TRBJ2-3; weak D call: TRBD2 (6 bases). CDR3 length: 13 amino acids. Trimming pared 3 bases from V and 7 bases from J, leaving 11 bases between. Germline CDR1 is LGHDT and CDR2 is YNNKEL (reference sequence). CDR3 protein: CASSQISGNTQYF. The CDR3 DNA reads as TGTGCCAGCAGCCAGATTAGCGGAAATACGCAGTATTTT.

The chain carries TRBV6-5 and TRBJ2-3; 9 bases match TRBD1. The trim removed 0 bases at V and 0 bases at J, leaving 10 bases unmatched. CDR3 size: 19 residues. Germline V gives CDR1 MNHEY, CDR2 SVGAGI. CDR3 nucleotides: TGTGCCAGCAGTTACTCGACCGGGACAGGGAAAACTAGCACAGATACGCAGTATTTT. Translated, it gives CASSYSTGTGKTSTDTQYF.

This clonotype was observed a handful of times. This chain uses TRBV6-1 with TRBJ2-1; 12 positions agree with TRBD2. Per the germline V gene, CDR1 is MNHNS and CDR2 is SASEGT. The CDR3 sequence is 17 residues long. V shed 4 bases and J 4 bases; nucleotides not matched to a gene: 8. The CDR3, as DNA: TGTGCCAGCAGTGCGCGTGGACTAGCGGGGATTTACAATGAGCAGTTCTTC. This sequence encodes CASSARGLAGIYNEQFF.

The chain recombines TRBV29-1 with TRBJ2-1; D possibly corresponds to TRBD2 (5 bases). The CDR3 spans 16 residues. V shed 6 bases and J shed 0 bases, with 18 bases lying between them. Germline V CDR1 and CDR2: SQVTM, ANQGSEA. CDR3 coding DNA: TGCAGCGTCGCCTCTGGCGGTGGGAGCTCCTACAATGAGCAGTTCTTC. Protein: CSVASGGGSSYNEQFF.

The gene calls are TRBV6-2 or TRBV6-3 and TRBJ2-6; D ambiguous. V lost 6 bases, J lost 4 bases, and 16 bases lay in between. In germline, CDR1 is MNHEY, CDR2 SVGEGT. The length of the CDR3 is 16 residues. CDR3 nucleotide sequence: TGTGCCAGCAGATACCAATCAGGTTCCGGGGCCAACGTCCTGACTTTC. Translating it yields CASRYQSGSGANVLTF.

The chain is built from TRBV7-2 and TRBJ1-1; no reliable D call. The CDR3 covers 16 residues. V lost 1 base and J 0 bases, leaving 12 bases between the germline ends. Germline CDR1 SGHTA, CDR2 FQGNSA. Written as DNA, the CDR3 is TGTGCCAGCAGCTTAGTAGGAGTCCGCCTGAACACTGAAGCTTTCTTT. This sequence encodes CASSLVGVRLNTEAFF.

This clonotype appeared many times. The V gene is TRBV7-2, the J gene TRBJ1-2; no definite D call. Germline CDR1 reads SGHTA; CDR2 reads FQGNSA. The V end lost 5 bases, the J end lost 5 bases, and 9 bases lay between the germline ends. The CDR3 is made up of 12 amino acids. The CDR3 loop is CASSLVIYGYTF. The DNA for the CDR3 is TGTGCCAGCAGCCTCGTGATTTATGGCTACACCTTC.

The chain recombines TRBV24-1 with TRBJ2-3, with D maybe TRBD1 (5 bases). The V end was cut by 0 bases, the J end by 1 base, with 10 bases between. This CDR3 contains 16 residues. Germline CDR1 is KGHDR and CDR2 is SFDVKD. CDR3 in amino acids: CATSDLQGPGTDTQYF. The CDR3 DNA follows: TGTGCCACCAGTGATTTGCAGGGTCCTGGCACAGATACGCAGTATTTT.